These T cell receptor beta chains were read from a single sample in a study of blood T cell repertoires in COVID-19. Using immunoSEQ multiplex PCR, the repertoire was profiled, and TCRdb retains in-frame clones only, with some absent. The table includes over 200,000 clones, around 80% detected once. The sequencing input was peripheral blood. Receptors originate from a man aged 35 to 55 who had recovered from COVID-19. Each CDR3 is given with its conserved first and last residue. The order of the fields is D gene, J gene, clone size, V gene, CDR3 DNA, CDR3 protein. The D gene is left open where the match is weak. Only some rows state a clone size, as once, few, many or a class for expanded clones.

>TRBD2|TRBJ2-3|NA|TRBV10-3
TGTGCCATCACTAGCGGGGTAACAGATACGCAGTATTTT
CAITSGVTDTQYF
>TRBD1|TRBJ1-2|NA|TRBV7-2
TGTGCCAGCAGCTGGGGACAGGACAGTGGCTACACCTTC
CASSWGQDSGYTF
>NA|TRBJ1-3|NA|TRBV7-9
TGTGCCAGCAGTTCGAACGAGGCGGACACCATATATTTT
CASSSNEADTIYF
>TRBD1|TRBJ1-2|NA|TRBV7-2
TGTGCCAGCAGCGGACAGGCGCAAGCTAACTATGGCTACACCTTC
CASSGQAQANYGYTF
>NA|TRBJ1-2|NA|TRBV6-5
TGTGCCAGCAGTTACGACAGCTATGGCTACACCTTC
CASSYDSYGYTF
>NA|TRBJ1-3|NA|TRBV3-1/TRBV3-2
TGTGCCAGCACCCTTAACGCGGGAACTGATGGAAACACCATATATTTT
CASTLNAGTDGNTIYF
>NA|TRBJ1-5|NA|TRBV1
TGCACCAGCAGCCAAGGACAGGGAGGCAATCAGCCCCAGCATTTT
CTSSQGQGGNQPQHF
>TRBD2|TRBJ2-3|NA|TRBV4-3
TGCGCCAGCAGCCAAGATCTCGTAGCGGGGGCCTCAGATACGCAGTATTTT
CASSQDLVAGASDTQYF
>NA|TRBJ1-5|NA|TRBV12-3/TRBV12-4
TGTGCCAGCAGCCCGACCGGACAATCCCAGCATTTT
CASSPTGQSQHF
>TRBD1|TRBJ2-5|NA|TRBV27
TGTGCCAGCAGTTTAGGCAGGGGGCAAGAGACCCAGTACTTC
CASSLGRGQETQYF
>TRBD1|TRBJ2-3|NA|TRBV7-9
TGTGCCAGCAGCTTAGAAGGGGGCCAACCGCCGGATACGCAGTATTTT
CASSLEGGQPPDTQYF
>TRBD1|TRBJ2-7|NA|TRBV5-1
TGCGCCAGCAAACAGGGGGACTACGAGCAGTACTTC
CASKQGDYEQYF
>TRBD1|TRBJ1-4|NA|TRBV7-9
TGTGCCAGCGGCCAGGGGGTTGGCGAAAAACTGTTTTTT
CASGQGVGEKLFF
>TRBD1|TRBJ1-5|NA|TRBV27
TGTGCCAGCAGTGTGGACAGGGGGCATCAGCCCCAGCATTTT
CASSVDRGHQPQHF
>NA|TRBJ2-2|once|TRBV5-4
TGTGCCAGCAGCTTGGGGGGCGACTGGGGCGGGGAGCTGTTTTTT
CASSLGGDWGGELFF
>TRBD2|TRBJ2-7|NA|TRBV12-5
TGTGCTAGTGGTTGGAGTACGGGAGGTTCCGAGCAGTACTTC
CASGWSTGGSEQYF
>NA|TRBJ1-5|once|TRBV15
TGTGCCACCAGCAGAGATTTTGCCAGAGGAAGCAATCAGCCCCAGCATTTT
CATSRDFARGSNQPQHF
>NA|TRBJ2-1|NA|TRBV7-2
TGTGCCAGCAGCAGTAGCAGGGGGAGGAGGCAGTTCTTC
CASSSSRGRRQFF
>NA|TRBJ2-1|NA|TRBV2
TGTGCCAGCAGCGGGATAGGCGGGGAGCAGTTCTTC
CASSGIGGEQFF
>TRBD1|TRBJ2-7|NA|TRBV5-1
TGCGCCAGCAGCTTCGGGACAGAGGTCGAGCAGTACTTC
CASSFGTEVEQYF
>TRBD1|TRBJ1-2|NA|TRBV10-3
TGTGCCATCACTAAGACAGGGGGGACCCGGAACTATGGCTACACCTTC
CAITKTGGTRNYGYTF
>NA|TRBJ1-6|NA|TRBV27
TGTGCCAGCACTGGGAGTCCCTATAATTCACCCCTCCACTTT
CASTGSPYNSPLHF
>NA|TRBJ1-6|NA|TRBV3-1/TRBV3-2
TGTGCCAGCAGCCAATTTCTTGGGTCAGGGAATTCACCCCTCCACTTT
CASSQFLGSGNSPLHF
>TRBD2|TRBJ2-1|once|TRBV20-1
TGCAGTGCTAGTTTGGCGGGAGCACGCTATGAGCAGTTCTTC
CSASLAGARYEQFF
>TRBD1|TRBJ2-2|NA|TRBV27
TGTGCCAGCAGTTTATCAGGACAGGGAAGGGCCGGGGAGCTGTTTTTT
CASSLSGQGRAGELFF
>NA|TRBJ2-3|NA|TRBV30
TGTGCCTGGAGTGCCGATAACGGAGATACGCAGTATTTT
CAWSADNGDTQYF
>NA|TRBJ2-1|NA|TRBV3-1/TRBV3-2
TGTGCCAGCAGCCAAGAAATCAACAATGAGCAGTTCTTC
CASSQEINNEQFF
>NA|TRBJ1-2|NA|TRBV11-2
TGTGCCAGCAGCTTACGAACAGGGCTTGGCTACACCTTC
CASSLRTGLGYTF
>TRBD2|TRBJ2-7|NA|TRBV4-3
TGCGCCAGCAGCCAAGAAGGGACTACTCTCTGGGGCGAGCAGTACTTC
CASSQEGTTLWGEQYF
>TRBD1|TRBJ1-1|NA|TRBV5-1
TGCGCCAGCAGCGTGACAGGGGCGAACACTGAAGCTTTCTTT
CASSVTGANTEAFF
>TRBD1|TRBJ2-3|NA|TRBV5-1
TGCGCCAGCAGCTTGAGTGGGACAGCTGCAGATACGCAGTATTTT
CASSLSGTAADTQYF
>NA|TRBJ2-3|NA|TRBV2
TGTGCCAGCAGTGAAGAAGCCGGGGATACGCAGTATTTT
CASSEEAGDTQYF
>NA|TRBJ2-1|NA|TRBV13
TGTGCCAGCAGCACCCGGACAGCCAACCGATACAATGAGCAGTTCTTC
CASSTRTANRYNEQFF
>TRBD1|TRBJ1-1|NA|TRBV30
TGTGCCTGGAGTATCCCCCGGACAGGGTGGGATACTGAAGCTTTCTTT
CAWSIPRTGWDTEAFF
>NA|TRBJ2-3|NA|TRBV5-6
TGTGCCAGCAGCTCAACGACAGCAGATACGCAGTATTTT
CASSSTTADTQYF
>TRBD2|TRBJ2-3|NA|TRBV9
TGTGCCAGCAGCGCGACTAGCCTCGGCACAGATACGCAGTATTTT
CASSATSLGTDTQYF
>NA|TRBJ2-5|NA|TRBV11-2
TGTGCCAGCAGCTTTTCGCGGCGGGAGACCCAGTACTTC
CASSFSRRETQYF